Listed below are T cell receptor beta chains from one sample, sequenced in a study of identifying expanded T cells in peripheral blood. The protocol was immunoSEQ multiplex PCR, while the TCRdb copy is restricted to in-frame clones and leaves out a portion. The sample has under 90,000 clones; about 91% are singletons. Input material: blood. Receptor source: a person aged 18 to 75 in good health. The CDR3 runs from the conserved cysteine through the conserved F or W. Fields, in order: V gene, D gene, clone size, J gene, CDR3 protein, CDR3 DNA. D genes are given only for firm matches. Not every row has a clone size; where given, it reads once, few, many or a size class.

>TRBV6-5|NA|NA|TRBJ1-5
CASRDVTQSNQPQHF
TGTGCCAGCAGGGACGTGACACAATCCAATCAGCCCCAGCATTTT
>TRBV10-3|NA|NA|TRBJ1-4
CAISESQGREKLFF
TGTGCCATCAGTGAGTCACAGGGACGTGAAAAACTGTTTTTT
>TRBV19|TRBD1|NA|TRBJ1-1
CASSISGGVTEAFF
TGTGCCAGTAGTATATCAGGGGGGGTAACTGAAGCTTTCTTT
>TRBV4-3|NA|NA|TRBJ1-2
CASSQQGIGDGYTF
TGCGCCAGCAGCCAACAGGGGATAGGAGATGGCTACACCTTC
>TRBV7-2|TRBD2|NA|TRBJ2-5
CASSSIAGYQETQYF
TGTGCCAGCAGCTCTATAGCGGGGTACCAAGAGACCCAGTACTTC
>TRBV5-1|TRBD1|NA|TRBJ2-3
CASSNRGGDTDTQYF
TGCGCCAGCTCTAACAGGGGTGGGGACACAGATACGCAGTATTTT
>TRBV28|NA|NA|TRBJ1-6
CAACGGASSYNSPLHF
TGTGCCGCATGTGGAGGGGCCAGCTCCTATAATTCACCCCTCCACTTT
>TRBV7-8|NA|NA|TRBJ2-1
CASREGNREQFF
TGTGCCAGCAGGGAAGGCAATAGGGAGCAGTTCTTC
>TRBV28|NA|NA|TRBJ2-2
CASIWGDTGELFF
TGTGCCAGCATTTGGGGGGACACCGGGGAGCTGTTTTTT
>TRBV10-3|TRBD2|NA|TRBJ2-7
CAISGISGSYEQYF
TGTGCCATCAGTGGTATAAGCGGGAGTTACGAGCAGTACTTC
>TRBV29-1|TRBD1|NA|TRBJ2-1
CSVEGTGNEQFF
TGCAGCGTTGAGGGGACAGGCAATGAGCAGTTCTTC
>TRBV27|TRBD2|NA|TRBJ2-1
CASSFRLADNEQFF
TGTGCCAGCAGTTTCCGACTAGCGGATAATGAGCAGTTCTTC
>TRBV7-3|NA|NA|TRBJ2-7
CASSLYEGYEQYF
TGTGCCAGCAGCTTATATGAGGGCTACGAGCAGTACTTC
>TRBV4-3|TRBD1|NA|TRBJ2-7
CASSPSTGAYEQYF
TGCGCCAGCAGCCCCTCGACAGGGGCCTACGAGCAGTACTTC
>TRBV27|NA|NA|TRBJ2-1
CASSFRRTRNNEQFF
TGTGCCAGCAGTTTTAGGAGGACTCGCAACAATGAGCAGTTCTTC
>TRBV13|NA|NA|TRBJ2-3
CASSPRGVSTDTQYF
TGTGCCAGCAGCCCGAGGGGTGTTAGCACAGATACGCAGTATTTT
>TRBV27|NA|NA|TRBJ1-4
CASSLRAGPGKLFF
TGTGCCAGCAGTTTAAGGGCAGGGCCTGGAAAACTGTTTTTT
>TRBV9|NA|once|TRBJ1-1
CASSDPTREAFF
TGTGCCAGCAGCGACCCGACAAGGGAAGCTTTCTTT
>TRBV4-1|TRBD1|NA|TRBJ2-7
CASSPTGNSVYEQYF
TGCGCCAGCAGTCCGACAGGGAACTCCGTCTACGAGCAGTACTTC
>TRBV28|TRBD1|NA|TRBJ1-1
CASSIQGAANTEAFF
TGTGCCAGCAGTATACAGGGGGCGGCGAACACTGAAGCTTTCTTT
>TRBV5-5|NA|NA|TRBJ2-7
CASAGQGLYEQYF
TGTGCCAGCGCTGGACAAGGACTCTACGAGCAGTACTTC
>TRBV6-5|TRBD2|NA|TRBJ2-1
CASRVAGGHTPQQFF
TGTGCCAGCAGGGTGGCGGGAGGCCATACTCCTCAGCAGTTCTTC
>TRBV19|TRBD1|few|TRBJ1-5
CASSQDRNQPQHF
TGTGCCAGTAGTCAGGACAGGAATCAGCCCCAGCATTTT
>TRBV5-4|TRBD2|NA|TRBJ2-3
CASLERASGTDTQYF
TGTGCCAGCCTGGAGAGGGCTAGCGGGACAGATACGCAGTATTTT
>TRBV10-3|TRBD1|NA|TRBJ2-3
CAISSDGTGGTDTQYF
TGTGCCATCAGCTCCGACGGGACAGGAGGCACAGATACGCAGTATTTT
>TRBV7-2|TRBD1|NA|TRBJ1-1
CASSDDRDTEAFF
TGTGCCAGCAGCGACGACAGGGACACTGAAGCTTTCTTT
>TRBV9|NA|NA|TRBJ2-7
CASSVGLGTQYEQYF
TGTGCCAGCAGCGTAGGCCTTGGGACTCAATACGAGCAGTACTTC
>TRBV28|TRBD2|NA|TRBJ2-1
CASSLRSSGSGNEQFF
TGTGCCAGCAGTTTACGGTCTAGCGGGAGTGGGAATGAGCAGTTCTTC
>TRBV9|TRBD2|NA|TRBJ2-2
CASSPRRGEITGELFF
TGTGCCAGCAGCCCCAGGCGGGGGGAGATCACCGGGGAGCTGTTTTTT
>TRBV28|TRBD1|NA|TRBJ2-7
CASSLSGQGTREQYF
TGTGCCAGCAGTTTATCCGGACAGGGGACGCGCGAGCAGTACTTC
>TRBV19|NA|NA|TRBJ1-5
CASSIASGQQPQHF
TGTGCCAGTAGTATAGCTTCCGGGCAACAGCCCCAGCATTTT
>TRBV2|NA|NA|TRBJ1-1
CASSDLGRTEAFF
TGTGCCAGCAGTGATTTAGGGAGGACTGAAGCTTTCTTT
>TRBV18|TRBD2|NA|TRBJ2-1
CASSPLLSGGYNEQFF
TGTGCCAGCTCACCCCTCCTTAGCGGGGGGTACAATGAGCAGTTCTTC
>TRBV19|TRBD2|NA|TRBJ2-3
CASSIRGGGQQGTQYF
TGTGCCAGTAGTATTAGGGGCGGGGGGCAACAGGGTACGCAGTATTTT
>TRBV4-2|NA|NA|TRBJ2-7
CASSQEGPAGRTHEQYF
TGTGCCAGCAGCCAAGAAGGGCCGGCGGGAAGGACTCACGAGCAGTACTTC
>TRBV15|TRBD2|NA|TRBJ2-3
CATSRDRLAGVDTQYF
TGTGCCACCAGCAGAGATCGACTAGCGGGAGTAGATACGCAGTATTTT
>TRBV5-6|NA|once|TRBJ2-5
CASSLKRREEETQYF
TGTGCCAGCAGCTTAAAGCGCAGGGAGGAAGAGACCCAGTACTTC
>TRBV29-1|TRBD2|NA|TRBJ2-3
CSVEWRREENTQYF
TGCAGCGTTGAGTGGCGGCGGGAGGAAAATACGCAGTATTTT
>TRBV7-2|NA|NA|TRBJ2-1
CASSLGLSSYNEQFF
TGTGCCAGCAGCTTAGGTTTAAGCTCCTACAATGAGCAGTTCTTC
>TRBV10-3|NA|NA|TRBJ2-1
CAISTELTYNEQFF
TGTGCCATCAGTACGGAACTCACCTACAATGAGCAGTTCTTC
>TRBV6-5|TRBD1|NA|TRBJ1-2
CASSRDRGYGYTF
TGTGCCAGCAGTCGGGACAGGGGGTATGGCTACACCTTC
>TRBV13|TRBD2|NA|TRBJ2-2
CASSPLTSGRRTGELFF
TGTGCCAGCAGCCCCTTGACTAGCGGGAGGCGCACCGGGGAGCTGTTTTTT
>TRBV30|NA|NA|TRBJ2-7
CAWSVEGGDEQYF
TGTGCCTGGAGTGTCGAGGGGGGGGACGAGCAGTACTTC
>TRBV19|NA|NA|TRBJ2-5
CASSRTGRVGETQYF
TGTGCCAGTAGTAGAACAGGGAGGGTGGGCGAGACCCAGTACTTC
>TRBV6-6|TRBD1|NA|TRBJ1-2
CASSQGGDYGYTF
TGTGCCAGCAGCCAGGGGGGTGACTATGGCTACACCTTC
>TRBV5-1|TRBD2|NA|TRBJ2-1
CASRPPTSGNEFF
TGCGCCAGCAGACCCCCGACTAGCGGGAATGAGTTCTTC
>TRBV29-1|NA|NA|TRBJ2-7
CSARGPTYEQYF
TGCAGCGCTCGGGGGCCCACCTACGAGCAGTACTTC
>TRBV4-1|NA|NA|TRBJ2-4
CASSHLRGQAKNIQYF
TGCGCCAGCAGCCATCTCAGGGGACAAGCCAAAAACATTCAGTACTTC
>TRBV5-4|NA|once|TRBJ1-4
CASSFPGANEKLFF
TGTGCCAGCAGCTTCCCAGGGGCTAATGAAAAACTGTTTTTT
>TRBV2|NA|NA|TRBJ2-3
CASSVTVDTQYF
TGTGCCAGCAGTGTAACAGTAGATACGCAGTATTTT
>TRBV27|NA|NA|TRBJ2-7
CASSLVGSGEQYF
TGTGCCAGCAGTTTAGTCGGCTCAGGCGAGCAGTACTTC
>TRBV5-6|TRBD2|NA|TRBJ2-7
CASSLAGGPGEQYF
TGTGCCAGCAGCTTAGCGGGGGGGCCAGGAGAGCAGTACTTC
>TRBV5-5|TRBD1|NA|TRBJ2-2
CASSWDREVGELFF
TGTGCCAGCTCATGGGACAGGGAAGTCGGGGAGCTGTTTTTT
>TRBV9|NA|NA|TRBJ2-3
CASSVAGTYRTDTQYF
TGTGCCAGCAGCGTAGCCGGGACCTACCGCACAGATACGCAGTATTTT
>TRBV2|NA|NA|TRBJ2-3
CASLPRGDTQYF
TGTGCCAGCCTCCCTCGGGGAGATACGCAGTATTTT